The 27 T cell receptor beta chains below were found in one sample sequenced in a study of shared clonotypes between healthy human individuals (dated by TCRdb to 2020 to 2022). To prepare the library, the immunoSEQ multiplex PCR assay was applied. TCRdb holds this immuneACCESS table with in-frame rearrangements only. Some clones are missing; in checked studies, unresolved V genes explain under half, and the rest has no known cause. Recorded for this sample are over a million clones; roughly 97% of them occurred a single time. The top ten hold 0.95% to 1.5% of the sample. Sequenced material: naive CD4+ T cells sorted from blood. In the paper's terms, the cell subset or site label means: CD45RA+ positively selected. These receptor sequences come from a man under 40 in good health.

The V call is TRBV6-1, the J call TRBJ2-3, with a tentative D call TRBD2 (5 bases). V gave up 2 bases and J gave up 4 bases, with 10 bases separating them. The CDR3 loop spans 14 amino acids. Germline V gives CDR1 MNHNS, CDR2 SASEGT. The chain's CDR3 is CASSESAGSDTQYF. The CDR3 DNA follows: TGTGCCAGCAGTGAATCGGCGGGTTCAGATACGCAGTATTTT.

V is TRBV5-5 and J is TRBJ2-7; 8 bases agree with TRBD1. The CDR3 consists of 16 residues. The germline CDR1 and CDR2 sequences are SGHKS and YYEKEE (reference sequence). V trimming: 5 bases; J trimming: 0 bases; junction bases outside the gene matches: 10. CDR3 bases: TGTGCCAGCAGTCCAAGACAGGGGATTTACTCCTACGAGCAGTACTTC. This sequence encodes CASSPRQGIYSYEQYF.

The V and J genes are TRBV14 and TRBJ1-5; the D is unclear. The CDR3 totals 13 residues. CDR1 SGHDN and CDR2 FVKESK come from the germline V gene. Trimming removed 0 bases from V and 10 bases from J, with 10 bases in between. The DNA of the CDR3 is TGTGCCAGCAGCCAAGAGTTGAGAAGCCCCCAGCATTTT. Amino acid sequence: CASSQELRSPQHF.

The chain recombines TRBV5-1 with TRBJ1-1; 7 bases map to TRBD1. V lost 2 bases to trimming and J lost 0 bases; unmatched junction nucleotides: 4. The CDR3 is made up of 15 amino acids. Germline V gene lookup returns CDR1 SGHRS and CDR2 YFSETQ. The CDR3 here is CASSFTGVMNTEAFF. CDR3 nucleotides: TGCGCCAGCAGCTTCACAGGGGTCATGAACACTGAAGCTTTCTTT.

The CDR3 here is CASSSQGGGEPEAFF. CDR3 DNA sequence: TGCGCCAGCAGCTCGCAGGGAGGAGGGGAGCCTGAAGCTTTCTTT. The V gene is TRBV5-1, the J gene TRBJ1-1; D perhaps matches TRBD1 (5 bases). Germline V CDR1 and CDR2: SGHRS, YFSETQ. With 3 bases removed from V and 6 bases from J, the gap between germline ends came to 18 bases. This CDR3 is built from 15 residues.

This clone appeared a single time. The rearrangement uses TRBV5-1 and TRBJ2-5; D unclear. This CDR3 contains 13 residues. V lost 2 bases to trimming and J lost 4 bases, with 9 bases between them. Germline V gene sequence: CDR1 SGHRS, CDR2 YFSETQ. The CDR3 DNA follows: TGCGCCAGCAGCTTCGGGCCGCGAGAGACCCAGTACTTC. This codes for CASSFGPRETQYF.

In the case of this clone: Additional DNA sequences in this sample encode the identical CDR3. The CDR3 DNA sequence: TGCAGCGTTGTCGGAAGAACCACAGATACGCAGTATTTT. This encodes CSVVGRTTDTQYF. The V gene is TRBV29-1, the J gene TRBJ2-3; D is uncertain. This CDR3 is 13 amino acids long. Per germline, CDR1 SQVTM and CDR2 ANQGSEA. Trimming took off 4 bases at V and 2 bases at J, with 10 bases between the two ends.

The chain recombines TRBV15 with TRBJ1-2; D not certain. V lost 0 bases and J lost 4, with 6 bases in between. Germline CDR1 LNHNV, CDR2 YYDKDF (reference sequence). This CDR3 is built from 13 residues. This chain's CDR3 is CATSRDGVYGYTF. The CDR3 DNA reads TGTGCCACCAGCAGAGATGGGGTCTATGGCTACACCTTC. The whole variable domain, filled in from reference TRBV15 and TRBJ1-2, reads DAMVIQNPRYQVTQFGKPVTLSCSQTLNHNVMYWYQQKSSQAPKLLFHYYDKDFNNEADTPDNFQSRRPNTSFCFLDIRSPGLGDTAMYLCATSRDGVYGYTFGSGTRLTVV.

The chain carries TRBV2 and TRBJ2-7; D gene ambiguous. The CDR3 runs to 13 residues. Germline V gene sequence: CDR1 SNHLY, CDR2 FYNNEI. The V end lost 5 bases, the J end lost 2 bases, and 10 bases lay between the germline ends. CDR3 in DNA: TGTGCCAGCAGTTTACTACTAACCTACGAGCAGTACTTC. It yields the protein CASSLLLTYEQYF.

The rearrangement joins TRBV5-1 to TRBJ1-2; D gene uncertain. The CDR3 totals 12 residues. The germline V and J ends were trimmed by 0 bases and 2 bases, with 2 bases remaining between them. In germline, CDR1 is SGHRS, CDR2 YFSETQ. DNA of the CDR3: TGCGCCAGCAGCTTGGGCAACTATGGCTACACCTTC. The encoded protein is CASSLGNYGYTF.

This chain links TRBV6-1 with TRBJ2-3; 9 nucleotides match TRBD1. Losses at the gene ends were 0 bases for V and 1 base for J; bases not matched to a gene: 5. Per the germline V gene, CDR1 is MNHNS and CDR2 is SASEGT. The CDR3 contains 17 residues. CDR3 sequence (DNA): TGTGCCAGCAGTGAAGCAGGAGGGGACAGGGGCACAGATACGCAGTATTTT. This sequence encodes CASSEAGGDRGTDTQYF.

CDR3 in amino acids: CASSYSGKREEGQYF. The CDR3 bases are TGTGCCAGCAGTTACTCGGGGAAGCGGGAGGAAGGGCAGTACTTC. This chain joins TRBV6-6 and TRBJ2-7, with 9 positions matching TRBD2. V was clipped by 0 bases and J by 9 bases; unmatched bases: 9. The CDR3 consists of 15 residues. Germline lookup yields CDR1 MNHNY and CDR2 SVGAGI (reference sequence).

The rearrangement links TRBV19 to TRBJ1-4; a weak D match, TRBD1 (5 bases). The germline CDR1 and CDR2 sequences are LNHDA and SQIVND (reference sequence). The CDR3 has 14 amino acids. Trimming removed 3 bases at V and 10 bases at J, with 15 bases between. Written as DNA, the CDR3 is TGTGCCAGTAGTATTCAGGGAGGGAGCAGAAAACTGTTTTTT. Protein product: CASSIQGGSRKLFF.

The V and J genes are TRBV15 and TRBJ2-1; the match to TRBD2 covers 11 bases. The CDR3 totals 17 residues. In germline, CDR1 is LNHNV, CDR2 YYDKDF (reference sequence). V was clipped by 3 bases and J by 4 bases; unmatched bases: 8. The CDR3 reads CATSSRTGTSGYNEQFF. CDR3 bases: TGTGCCACCAGCAGCCGAACCGGGACTAGCGGATACAATGAGCAGTTCTTC.

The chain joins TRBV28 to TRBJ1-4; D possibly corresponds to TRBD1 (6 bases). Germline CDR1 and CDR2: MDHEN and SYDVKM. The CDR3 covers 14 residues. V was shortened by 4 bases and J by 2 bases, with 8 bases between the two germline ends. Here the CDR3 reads CASSSGHTNEKLFF. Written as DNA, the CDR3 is TGTGCCAGCAGTTCGGGACACACTAATGAAAAACTGTTTTTT.

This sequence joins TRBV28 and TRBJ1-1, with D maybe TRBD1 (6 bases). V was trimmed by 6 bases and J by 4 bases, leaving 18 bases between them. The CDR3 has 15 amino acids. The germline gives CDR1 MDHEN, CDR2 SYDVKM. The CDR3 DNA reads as TGTGCCAGCAGATTGGGGGGGGGCTCTGGCACTGAAGCTTTCTTT. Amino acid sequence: CASRLGGGSGTEAFF.

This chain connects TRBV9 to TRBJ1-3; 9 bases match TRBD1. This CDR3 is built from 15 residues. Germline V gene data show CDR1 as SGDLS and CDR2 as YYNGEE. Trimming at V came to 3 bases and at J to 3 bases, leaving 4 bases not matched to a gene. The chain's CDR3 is CASSGDRARGNTIYF. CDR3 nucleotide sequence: TGTGCCAGCAGCGGGGACAGGGCGCGTGGAAACACCATATATTTT.

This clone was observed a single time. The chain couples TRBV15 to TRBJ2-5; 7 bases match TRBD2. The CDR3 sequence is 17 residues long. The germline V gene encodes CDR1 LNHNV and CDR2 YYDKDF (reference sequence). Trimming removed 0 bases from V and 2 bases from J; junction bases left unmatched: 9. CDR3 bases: TGTGCCACCAGCAGAGAGTTGCTAGCGGTACGACAAGAGACCCAGTACTTC. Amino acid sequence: CATSRELLAVRQETQYF.

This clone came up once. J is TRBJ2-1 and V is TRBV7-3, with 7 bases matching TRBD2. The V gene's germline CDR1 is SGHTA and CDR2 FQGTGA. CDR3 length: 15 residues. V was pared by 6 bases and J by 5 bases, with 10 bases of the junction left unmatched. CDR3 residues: CASRPGGRFDNEQFF. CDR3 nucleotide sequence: TGTGCCAGCAGACCGGGCGGGAGATTCGACAATGAGCAGTTCTTC.

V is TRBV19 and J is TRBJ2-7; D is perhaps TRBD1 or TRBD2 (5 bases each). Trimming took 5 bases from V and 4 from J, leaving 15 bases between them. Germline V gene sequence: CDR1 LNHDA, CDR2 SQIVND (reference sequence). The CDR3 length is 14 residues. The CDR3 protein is CASSGGHPSYEQYF. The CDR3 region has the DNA TGTGCCAGTAGTGGAGGACATCCGTCTTACGAGCAGTACTTC.

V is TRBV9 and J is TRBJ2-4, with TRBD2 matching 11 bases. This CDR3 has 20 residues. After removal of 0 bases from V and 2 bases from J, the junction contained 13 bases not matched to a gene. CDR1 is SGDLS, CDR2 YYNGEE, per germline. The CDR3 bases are TGTGCCAGCAGCGTAGGAACTAGCGGGAGTGAGAGGGGTACCAAAAACATTCAGTACTTC. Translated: CASSVGTSGSERGTKNIQYF. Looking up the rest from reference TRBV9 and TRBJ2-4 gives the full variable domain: DSGVTQTPKHLITATGQRVTLRCSPRSGDLSVYWYQQSLDQGLQFLIQYYNGEERAKGNILERFSAQQFPDLHSELNLSSLELGDSALYFCASSVGTSGSERGTKNIQYFGAGTRLSVL.

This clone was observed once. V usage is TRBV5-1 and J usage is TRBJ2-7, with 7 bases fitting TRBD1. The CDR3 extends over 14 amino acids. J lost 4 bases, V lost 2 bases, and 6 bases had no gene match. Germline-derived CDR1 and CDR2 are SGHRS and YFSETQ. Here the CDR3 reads CASSFKGAQYEQYF. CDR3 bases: TGCGCCAGCAGCTTTAAGGGGGCGCAGTACGAGCAGTACTTC.

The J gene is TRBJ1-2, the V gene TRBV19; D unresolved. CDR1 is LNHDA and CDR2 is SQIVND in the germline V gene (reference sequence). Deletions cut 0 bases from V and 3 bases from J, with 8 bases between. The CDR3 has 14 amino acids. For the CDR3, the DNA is TGTGCCAGTAGTATAGATGAGTTTCACTATGGCTACACCTTC. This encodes CASSIDEFHYGYTF. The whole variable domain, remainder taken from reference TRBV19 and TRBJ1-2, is DGGITQSPKYLFRKEGQNVTLSCEQNLNHDAMYWYRQDPGQGLRLIYYSQIVNDFQKGDIAEGYSVSREKKESFPLTVTSAQKNPTAFYLCASSIDEFHYGYTFGSGTRLTVV.

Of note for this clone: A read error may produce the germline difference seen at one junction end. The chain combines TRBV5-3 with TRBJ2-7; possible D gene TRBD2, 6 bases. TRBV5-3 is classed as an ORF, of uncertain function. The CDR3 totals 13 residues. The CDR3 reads CASSLVGGYEQYF. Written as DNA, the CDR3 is TGTGCCAGCAGCTTGGTTGGAGGGTACGAGCAGTACTTC.

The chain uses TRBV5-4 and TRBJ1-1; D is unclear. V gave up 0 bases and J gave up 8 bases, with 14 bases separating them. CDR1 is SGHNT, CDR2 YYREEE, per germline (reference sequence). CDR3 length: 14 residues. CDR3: CASSLDPKNMEAFF. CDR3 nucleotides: TGTGCCAGCAGCTTGGATCCCAAAAATATGGAAGCTTTCTTT.

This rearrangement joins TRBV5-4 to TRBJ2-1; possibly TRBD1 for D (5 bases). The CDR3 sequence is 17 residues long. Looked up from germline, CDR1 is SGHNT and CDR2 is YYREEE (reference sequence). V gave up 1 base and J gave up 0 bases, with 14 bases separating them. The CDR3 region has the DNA TGTGCCAGCAGCTTGTTCCGCGGACATAGCTCCTACAATGAGCAGTTCTTC. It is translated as CASSLFRGHSSYNEQFF. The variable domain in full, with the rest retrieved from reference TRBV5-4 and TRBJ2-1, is ETGVTQSPTHLIKTRGQQVTLRCSSQSGHNTVSWYQQALGQGPQFIFQYYREEENGRGNFPPRFSGLQFPNYSSELNVNALELDDSALYLCASSLFRGHSSYNEQFFGPGTRLTVL.

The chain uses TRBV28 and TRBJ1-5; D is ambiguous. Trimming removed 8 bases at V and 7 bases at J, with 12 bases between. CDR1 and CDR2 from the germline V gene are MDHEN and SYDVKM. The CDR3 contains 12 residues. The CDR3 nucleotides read TGTGCCAGCTGTAGGGTGGGGCAGCCCCAGCATTTT. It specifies CASCRVGQPQHF.